The 5 T cell receptor beta chains below come from one sample, sequenced in a study of T cell responses to AZD1222 COVID-19 vaccine. Clones were read by immunoSEQ multiplex PCR, and TCRdb kept only the in-frame ones, dropping some. Among fewer than 50,000 clones, roughly 77% were seen once, and the ten largest hold roughly 20%. The source was peripheral blood, collected 28 days after the second dose of the MenACWY control vaccine. These receptors all stem from an adult who received the MenACWY meningococcal vaccine as a control.

The chain couples TRBV28 to TRBJ1-2; D is undetermined. Germline CDR1 is MDHEN and CDR2 is SYDVKM. This CDR3 spans 10 amino acids. CDR3 nucleotide sequence: TGTGCTACCGGCTCCCTAGGCTACACCTTC. Protein: CATGSLGYTF.

The chain links TRBV12-3 or TRBV12-4 to TRBJ2-4; 10 nucleotides agree with TRBD2. Trimming removed 2 bases from V and 13 bases from J; junction bases left unmatched: 5. The CDR3 runs to 13 residues. In DNA, the CDR3 is TGTGCCAGCAGTTTACAAGCGGGAGGGCCGCAGTACTTC. Residues: CASSLQAGGPQYF.

The chain is built from TRBV15 and TRBJ2-2, with TRBD2 identical over 9 bases. The CDR3 has 17 residues. Germline-derived CDR1 and CDR2 are LNHNV and YYDKDF (reference sequence). After removal of 5 bases from V and 6 bases from J, the junction contained 13 bases not matched to a gene. DNA for the CDR3: TGTGCCACCAGCCCCCGGGGTAGCGGGAGTATCGCCGGGGAGCTGTTTTTT. It encodes CATSPRGSGSIAGELFF.

V is TRBV5-1 and J is TRBJ2-1; 9 nucleotides align to TRBD2. The CDR3 length is 17 residues. CDR1 and CDR2 (germline): SGHRS, YFSETQ. J lost 7 bases, V lost 0 bases, and 11 bases had no gene match. The CDR3 is CASSLAGTSNTVNEQFF. CDR3 in DNA: TGCGCCAGCAGCTTGGCTGGGACTAGCAATACGGTGAATGAGCAGTTCTTC.

The chain links TRBV10-3 to TRBJ1-5; D unclear. Per the germline V gene, CDR1 is ENHRY and CDR2 is SYGVKD. CDR3 length: 13 amino acids. V lost 5 bases and J lost 1, with 6 bases in between. The chain's CDR3 is CAISPTSNQPQHF. Here the CDR3 DNA reads TGTGCCATCAGTCCGACAAGCAATCAGCCCCAGCATTTT.